Listed below are T cell receptor beta chains from one sample, sequenced in a study of long-term antiretroviral therapy in people with HIV. The data were produced by immunoSEQ multiplex PCR, yet TCRdb's version contains in-frame clones alone and is incomplete. Of approximately 24,000 clones listed, 85% to 90% are singletons. This sample comprised unsorted PBMCs, obtained around 4.5 years after starting antiretroviral therapy. These receptors originate from a man aged 30 to 39 with HIV. Both conserved end residues are part of each CDR3. Fields, in order: clone size, J gene, V gene, D gene, CDR3 DNA, CDR3 protein. A D gene is named only where the DNA matches it firmly. Clone size is not always given. Where it is, it says once, few, many or a class for expanded clones.

clone_size: -; j_call: TRBJ2-3; v_call: TRBV5-1; d_call: TRBD1; cdr3_nt: TGCGCCAGCAGCACGGACAGGGCAAGCACAGATACGCAGTATTTT; cdr3_aa: CASSTDRASTDTQYF
clone_size: -; j_call: TRBJ2-3; v_call: TRBV7-2; d_call: -; cdr3_nt: TGTGCCAGCCGGGGGAGCACAGATACGCAGTATTTT; cdr3_aa: CASRGSTDTQYF
clone_size: -; j_call: TRBJ2-2; v_call: TRBV2; d_call: TRBD2; cdr3_nt: TGTGCCAGCAGTGTGACTAGCGGGAGAGTAGGCGGGGAGCTGTTTTTT; cdr3_aa: CASSVTSGRVGGELFF
clone_size: -; j_call: TRBJ1-1; v_call: TRBV9; d_call: -; cdr3_nt: TGTGCCAGCAGCGCCACCCACGGCGGGAACACTGAAGCTTTCTTT; cdr3_aa: CASSATHGGNTEAFF
clone_size: once; j_call: TRBJ1-1; v_call: TRBV15; d_call: -; cdr3_nt: TGTGCCACCAGCAGAGTCCCCTCTGAGGGGCAAGAGGAAGCTTTCTTT; cdr3_aa: CATSRVPSEGQEEAFF
clone_size: once; j_call: TRBJ2-1; v_call: TRBV13; d_call: -; cdr3_nt: TGTGCCAGCAGCTTACCCTGGGCAGGTAGCTCCTACAATGAGCAGTTCTTC; cdr3_aa: CASSLPWAGSSYNEQFF
clone_size: -; j_call: TRBJ2-7; v_call: TRBV6-5; d_call: -; cdr3_nt: TGTGCCAGCAGTTACGGGGGTATGGGTGAGCAGTACTTC; cdr3_aa: CASSYGGMGEQYF
clone_size: -; j_call: TRBJ1-2; v_call: TRBV7-8; d_call: TRBD1; cdr3_nt: TGTGCCAGCAGCGGCCGGGACAGGGTGGGAGGCTACACCTTC; cdr3_aa: CASSGRDRVGGYTF
clone_size: -; j_call: TRBJ1-2; v_call: TRBV5-4; d_call: -; cdr3_nt: TGTGCCAGCAGCTTCCACATCGGCGGTGGCTACACCTTC; cdr3_aa: CASSFHIGGGYTF
clone_size: -; j_call: TRBJ2-2; v_call: TRBV10-3; d_call: TRBD2; cdr3_nt: TGTGCCATCAGTGAATTCAAGCGGGAGGCCTCCACCGGGGAGCTGTTTTTT; cdr3_aa: CAISEFKREASTGELFF
clone_size: once; j_call: TRBJ2-3; v_call: TRBV7-9; d_call: -; cdr3_nt: TGTGCCAGCAGCCAAGACAGGTATAGCACAGATACGCAGTATTTT; cdr3_aa: CASSQDRYSTDTQYF
clone_size: -; j_call: TRBJ2-7; v_call: TRBV11-3; d_call: -; cdr3_nt: TGTGCCAGCAGCTTGCTCCGGGCCTACGAGCAGTACTTC; cdr3_aa: CASSLLRAYEQYF
clone_size: -; j_call: TRBJ2-4; v_call: TRBV7-9; d_call: -; cdr3_nt: TGTGCCAGCAGCTCAACCGCTAACATTCAGTACTTC; cdr3_aa: CASSSTANIQYF
clone_size: once; j_call: TRBJ2-1; v_call: TRBV2; d_call: -; cdr3_nt: TGTGCCAGCAGGCCACAGGGTTTGTTCTACAATGAGCAGTTCTTC; cdr3_aa: CASRPQGLFYNEQFF
clone_size: -; j_call: TRBJ2-3; v_call: TRBV14; d_call: -; cdr3_nt: TGTGCCAGCAGCTACCGACTAACAGATACGCAGTATTTT; cdr3_aa: CASSYRLTDTQYF
clone_size: few; j_call: TRBJ2-7; v_call: TRBV27; d_call: TRBD1; cdr3_nt: TGTGCCAGCGGAAGACAGGGTGCCTACGAGCAGTACTTC; cdr3_aa: CASGRQGAYEQYF
clone_size: -; j_call: TRBJ1-1; v_call: TRBV21-1; d_call: -; cdr3_nt: TGTGCCAGCAGTTCTGGGACAGGGTCGACTGAAGCTTTCTTT; cdr3_aa: CASSSGTGSTEAFF
clone_size: -; j_call: TRBJ2-7; v_call: TRBV7-7; d_call: -; cdr3_nt: TGTGCTAGCAGCTTAAATTTGGAAGGCGAGCAGTACTTC; cdr3_aa: CASSLNLEGEQYF
clone_size: -; j_call: TRBJ2-3; v_call: TRBV9; d_call: TRBD2; cdr3_nt: TGTGCCAGCAGCGTAGAACTAGCGGGAGTAGGAGATACGCAGTATTTT; cdr3_aa: CASSVELAGVGDTQYF
clone_size: once; j_call: TRBJ1-6; v_call: TRBV11-2; d_call: -; cdr3_nt: TGTGCCAGCTCAGCTTTACCGGGGGCATCAAATAATTCACCCCTCCACTTT; cdr3_aa: CASSALPGASNNSPLHF
clone_size: -; j_call: TRBJ2-1; v_call: TRBV5-1; d_call: -; cdr3_nt: TGCGCCAGCAGCTGGGGGTGGGACACTGGGAATGAGCAGTTCTTC; cdr3_aa: CASSWGWDTGNEQFF
clone_size: once; j_call: TRBJ2-1; v_call: TRBV4-3; d_call: -; cdr3_nt: TGCGCCAGCAGCCAAGATCGGCGGAGGGCCGGGGAGCAGTTCTTC; cdr3_aa: CASSQDRRRAGEQFF
clone_size: few; j_call: TRBJ1-5; v_call: TRBV10-1; d_call: -; cdr3_nt: TGCGCCAGCACAGAAGGGAATCAGCCCCAGCATTTT; cdr3_aa: CASTEGNQPQHF
clone_size: -; j_call: TRBJ2-3; v_call: TRBV7-3; d_call: TRBD2; cdr3_nt: TGTGCCAGCAGCTCGGGACTAGCGGGAGGGGATACGCAGTATTTT; cdr3_aa: CASSSGLAGGDTQYF
clone_size: -; j_call: TRBJ1-2; v_call: TRBV5-6; d_call: -; cdr3_nt: TGTGCCAGCAGCTTGGGCAGTAACTATGGCTACACCTTC; cdr3_aa: CASSLGSNYGYTF
clone_size: few; j_call: TRBJ1-2; v_call: TRBV2; d_call: -; cdr3_nt: TGTACCAGCCAGGCTAACTATGGCTACACCTTC; cdr3_aa: CTSQANYGYTF
clone_size: -; j_call: TRBJ1-2; v_call: TRBV2; d_call: -; cdr3_nt: TGTGCCAGCAGGGGCCTCAGCGGCTACACCTTC; cdr3_aa: CASRGLSGYTF
clone_size: -; j_call: TRBJ2-7; v_call: TRBV18; d_call: -; cdr3_nt: TGTGCCAGCTCACCGACAGATTATGAGCAGTACTTC; cdr3_aa: CASSPTDYEQYF
clone_size: -; j_call: TRBJ1-5; v_call: TRBV2; d_call: TRBD1; cdr3_nt: TGTGCCAGCAGGGGGACAGATAGCAATCAGCCCCAGCATTTT; cdr3_aa: CASRGTDSNQPQHF
clone_size: once; j_call: TRBJ1-4; v_call: TRBV5-5; d_call: -; cdr3_nt: TGTGCCAGCAGTCGTAGCGCGAGGCTCGAAAAACTGTTTTTT; cdr3_aa: CASSRSARLEKLFF
clone_size: -; j_call: TRBJ1-5; v_call: TRBV19; d_call: -; cdr3_nt: TGTGCCAGTAAATTGGGATACCAGCCCCAGCATTTT; cdr3_aa: CASKLGYQPQHF
clone_size: -; j_call: TRBJ2-5; v_call: TRBV6-5; d_call: -; cdr3_nt: TGTGCCAGCTCCAGAAGTCAAGAGACCCAGTACTTC; cdr3_aa: CASSRSQETQYF
clone_size: -; j_call: TRBJ2-7; v_call: TRBV4-3; d_call: -; cdr3_nt: TGCGCCAGCAGCCAAGATCGACAGCCACCCTACGAGCAGTACTTC; cdr3_aa: CASSQDRQPPYEQYF
clone_size: -; j_call: TRBJ1-1; v_call: TRBV27; d_call: -; cdr3_nt: TGTGCCAGCAGTTCTCCCCCGGACACTGAAGCTTTCTTT; cdr3_aa: CASSSPPDTEAFF
clone_size: -; j_call: TRBJ2-2; v_call: TRBV9; d_call: -; cdr3_nt: TGTGCCACCCAGGGGACGACCGGGGAGCTGTTTTTT; cdr3_aa: CATQGTTGELFF
clone_size: -; j_call: TRBJ1-3; v_call: TRBV11-3; d_call: -; cdr3_nt: TGTGCCAGCAGCCGAACGGGACACCATTCTGGAAACACCATATATTTT; cdr3_aa: CASSRTGHHSGNTIYF
clone_size: few; j_call: TRBJ1-6; v_call: TRBV7-8; d_call: TRBD1; cdr3_nt: TGTGCCAGCAGCTTAGCGAGACCGATAGGGGGCACAAATTCACCCCTCCACTTT; cdr3_aa: CASSLARPIGGTNSPLHF
clone_size: -; j_call: TRBJ2-1; v_call: TRBV9; d_call: -; cdr3_nt: TGTGCCAGCAGCGTAGCAGATAGCTACAATGAGCAGTTCTTC; cdr3_aa: CASSVADSYNEQFF
clone_size: -; j_call: TRBJ2-3; v_call: TRBV4-2; d_call: -; cdr3_nt: TGTGCCAGCAGCCAAGATAGGACAGATACGCAGTATTTT; cdr3_aa: CASSQDRTDTQYF
clone_size: -; j_call: TRBJ2-7; v_call: TRBV10-3; d_call: TRBD2; cdr3_nt: TGTGCCGTCTCTGGGGGGGGTGGATACGAGCAGTACTTC; cdr3_aa: CAVSGGGGYEQYF
clone_size: -; j_call: TRBJ1-4; v_call: TRBV7-9; d_call: TRBD1; cdr3_nt: TGTGCCAGCAGCGCCAGGGGGACTAATGAAAAACTGTTTTTT; cdr3_aa: CASSARGTNEKLFF
clone_size: few; j_call: TRBJ2-3; v_call: TRBV6-4; d_call: -; cdr3_nt: TGTGCCAGCAGTGAGGGCCAGGGGTCTCACACAGATACGCAGTATTTT; cdr3_aa: CASSEGQGSHTDTQYF
clone_size: once; j_call: TRBJ2-2; v_call: TRBV4-2; d_call: -; cdr3_nt: TGTGCCAGCAGCCAAGTCACAGGGGGAGGGGACGGGGAGCTGTTTTTT; cdr3_aa: CASSQVTGGGDGELFF
clone_size: -; j_call: TRBJ2-5; v_call: TRBV23-1; d_call: TRBD2; cdr3_nt: TGCGCCAGCAGTCAATCAGTTGGAGGGGAGGGGTTCGTCGAGACCCAGTACTTC; cdr3_aa: CASSQSVGGEGFVETQYF
clone_size: -; j_call: TRBJ2-1; v_call: TRBV7-2; d_call: -; cdr3_nt: TGTGCCAGCAGCTGGGACTGGGGTGAGCAGTTCTTC; cdr3_aa: CASSWDWGEQFF
clone_size: -; j_call: TRBJ2-2; v_call: TRBV4-2; d_call: -; cdr3_nt: TGTGCCAGCAGCCAAGAAATAAGGGGGGGGCCCACCGGGGAGCTGTTTTTT; cdr3_aa: CASSQEIRGGPTGELFF
clone_size: -; j_call: TRBJ1-5; v_call: TRBV19; d_call: TRBD1; cdr3_nt: TGTGCCAGTAGTAGGTACAGGGGGCTGAGCAATCAGCCCCAGCATTTT; cdr3_aa: CASSRYRGLSNQPQHF
clone_size: -; j_call: TRBJ2-6; v_call: TRBV5-4; d_call: -; cdr3_nt: TGTGCCAGCAGCTTTACCGCAGGGGCGTTCTCTGGGGCCAACGTCCTGACTTTC; cdr3_aa: CASSFTAGAFSGANVLTF
clone_size: -; j_call: TRBJ2-1; v_call: TRBV7-8; d_call: TRBD2; cdr3_nt: TGTGCCAGCAGCTTAGCGGGGGCTAGCGGGGACACCTACAATGAGCAGTTCTTC; cdr3_aa: CASSLAGASGDTYNEQFF
clone_size: -; j_call: TRBJ2-7; v_call: TRBV5-1; d_call: TRBD2; cdr3_nt: TGCGCCAGCAGCTTGGGACTAGCGGGGGGACAAATTACCTACGAGCAGTACTTC; cdr3_aa: CASSLGLAGGQITYEQYF
clone_size: -; j_call: TRBJ1-6; v_call: TRBV19; d_call: -; cdr3_nt: TGTGCCAGTAGTATAGTCGGGACTAATTCACCCCTCCACTTT; cdr3_aa: CASSIVGTNSPLHF
clone_size: -; j_call: TRBJ2-7; v_call: TRBV6-5; d_call: TRBD1; cdr3_nt: TGTGCCAGCAGTTCCAACCCGGGACAGGCCTACGAGCAGTACTTC; cdr3_aa: CASSSNPGQAYEQYF
clone_size: -; j_call: TRBJ1-2; v_call: TRBV15; d_call: -; cdr3_nt: TGTGCCACCAGCAGAGTCTCCGGGCCTCGGGGCTACACCTTC; cdr3_aa: CATSRVSGPRGYTF
clone_size: -; j_call: TRBJ2-5; v_call: TRBV29-1; d_call: -; cdr3_nt: TGCAGCGTCTCTCTCACCCAAGAGACCCAGTACTTC; cdr3_aa: CSVSLTQETQYF